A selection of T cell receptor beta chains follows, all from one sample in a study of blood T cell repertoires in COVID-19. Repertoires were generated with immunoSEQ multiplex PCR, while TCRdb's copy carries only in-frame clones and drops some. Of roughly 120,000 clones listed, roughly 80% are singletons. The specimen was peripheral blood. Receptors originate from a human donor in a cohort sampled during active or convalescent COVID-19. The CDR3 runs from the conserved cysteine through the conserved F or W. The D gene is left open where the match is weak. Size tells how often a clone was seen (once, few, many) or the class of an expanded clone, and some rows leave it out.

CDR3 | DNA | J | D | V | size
CASSQEGGRDQPQHF | TGTGCCAGCAGCCAAGAAGGAGGAAGGGATCAGCCCCAGCATTTT | TRBJ1-5 | . | TRBV4-2 | .
CASSERGRYDEQFF | TGTGCCAGCAGCGAGCGCGGGAGATATGATGAGCAGTTCTTC | TRBJ2-1 | TRBD2 | TRBV7-6 | .
CASSYGQYSNQPQHF | TGTGCCAGCAGTTACGGACAGTATAGCAATCAGCCCCAGCATTTT | TRBJ1-5 | . | TRBV6-2/TRBV6-3 | medium-sized
CASSQSDSGEADLSNQPQHF | TGCGCCAGCAGTCAGTCCGATTCGGGGGAAGCTGATCTTAGCAATCAGCCCCAGCATTTT | TRBJ1-5 | . | TRBV23-1 | .
CASSELAGGYNEQFF | TGTGCCAGCAGTGAACTAGCGGGAGGGTACAATGAGCAGTTCTTC | TRBJ2-1 | TRBD2 | TRBV25-1 | .
CASSIGEQETQYF | TGTGCCAGTAGTATAGGAGAGCAAGAGACCCAGTACTTC | TRBJ2-5 | . | TRBV19 | .
CASSELSSGEQFF | TGTGCCAGCAGTGAACTATCCTCGGGTGAGCAGTTCTTC | TRBJ2-1 | . | TRBV6-4 | .
CATSEDGGRDYGYTF | TGTGCCACCAGTGAGGACGGGGGACGAGACTATGGCTACACCTTC | TRBJ1-2 | . | TRBV24-1 | .
CASSNRWGTRTYEQYF | TGTGCCAGCAGCAACCGGTGGGGGACAAGGACCTACGAGCAGTACTTC | TRBJ2-7 | . | TRBV4-2 | .
CAWSMTGSFSGNTIYF | TGTGCCTGGAGTATGACAGGGTCCTTCTCTGGAAACACCATATATTTT | TRBJ1-3 | TRBD1 | TRBV30 | .
CASSFTGDEQYF | TGCGCCAGCAGCTTCACAGGGGACGAGCAGTACTTC | TRBJ2-7 | TRBD1 | TRBV5-1 | .
CASSLTQGGVYEQYF | TGTGCCAGCAGCCTGACCCAGGGTGGAGTCTACGAGCAGTACTTC | TRBJ2-7 | . | TRBV7-9 | .
CASSLEGLAFSYEQYF | TGTGCCAGCAGCTTGGAAGGCCTAGCGTTCTCCTACGAGCAGTACTTC | TRBJ2-7 | . | TRBV5-5 | .
CASSSGQGFGRAGELFF | TGTGCCAGCAGCTCGGGACAGGGTTTTGGCAGGGCCGGGGAGCTGTTTTTT | TRBJ2-2 | TRBD1 | TRBV7-2 | .
CASSPTGGRYEQYF | TGTGCCAGTAGCCCGACAGGGGGCAGATACGAGCAGTACTTC | TRBJ2-7 | TRBD1 | TRBV19 | .
CASSWGADSYNEQFF | TGTGCCAGCAGTTGGGGAGCGGATTCCTACAATGAGCAGTTCTTC | TRBJ2-1 | . | TRBV6-5 | .
CASSYFRTGSLDIQYF | TGTGCCAGCAGTTACTTTAGGACAGGATCATTGGACATTCAGTACTTC | TRBJ2-4 | TRBD1 | TRBV6-6 | few
CASSPQEGSGDTQYF | TGTGCCAGCTCACCACAGGAGGGATCGGGAGATACGCAGTATTTT | TRBJ2-3 | . | TRBV18 | .
CASSDRDRPNYGYTF | TGTGCCAGCAGCGACCGGGACAGACCTAACTATGGCTACACCTTC | TRBJ1-2 | TRBD1 | TRBV6-5 | .
CASKTGGSSSNQPQHF | TGTGCCAGCAAGACGGGTGGGTCCAGCAGCAATCAGCCCCAGCATTTT | TRBJ1-5 | . | TRBV7-2 | .
CAISETANRVNEQYF | TGTGCCATCAGTGAGACTGCGAACAGGGTTAACGAGCAGTACTTC | TRBJ2-7 | . | TRBV10-3 | .
CSVLLDSLNYGYTF | TGCAGCGTTCTTTTGGACTCCCTCAACTATGGCTACACCTTC | TRBJ1-2 | . | TRBV29-1 | .